Each of the 9 T cell receptor beta chains below was sequenced from the same sample in a study of cytomegalovirus exposure and HLA in healthy donors (dated by TCRdb to 2016 to 2017). Libraries were made using the immunoSEQ multiplex PCR assay. For the multiplex PCR, a mixture combining 60 forward primers for TCR Vbeta segments and 13 reverse primers for TCR Jbeta segments was used. The source is immuneACCESS, and TCRdb retained only in-frame sequences with V and J called. Part of the clones is not carried over; for the studies checked, unresolved V genes explain less than half of this, and the remainder is unexplained. In this sample the table shows about 160,000 clones, 60% to 80% of which occur a single time. Jointly, the top ten make up about 9.9% of the sample. Sequences were obtained from PBMCs. The source is a man aged 18 to 29 in good health and CMV-seropositive.

The CDR3 coding sequence is TGTGCCATCAGGGATCTAAATCGGGAGCATAACACCGGGGAGCTGTTTTTT. Its protein is CAIRDLNREHNTGELFF. The rearrangement uses TRBV10-3 and TRBJ2-2; D is possibly TRBD2 (6 bases). This CDR3 is built from 17 residues. Germline assignment: CDR1 ENHRY and CDR2 SYGVKD. V dropped 6 bases and J dropped 2 bases, with 19 bases sitting between them.

With regard to this clone: At one boundary the junction diverges from the germline segment, which might be a read error. The chain links TRBV7-9 to TRBJ1-6; no reliable D call. In germline, CDR1 is SEHNR, CDR2 FQNEAQ (reference sequence). The CDR3 consists of 16 residues. The CDR3 sequence: CSSSSPVSSYNSPLHF. For the CDR3, the DNA is TGTTCCAGCAGCTCCCCCGTGAGCTCCTATAATTCACCCCTCCACTTT.

The chain has TRBV7-2 and TRBJ2-3; 15 nucleotides match TRBD2. V was pared by 4 bases and J by 4 bases, with 3 bases of the junction left unmatched. The germline gives CDR1 SGHTA, CDR2 FQGNSA. CDR3 length: 16 amino acids. CDR3 protein: CASSSGLAGGADTQYF. The CDR3 DNA is TGTGCCAGCAGCTCAGGACTAGCGGGGGGGGCAGATACGCAGTATTTT.

The chain links TRBV27 to TRBJ1-5, with 7 bases lining up with TRBD1. V gave up 5 bases and J gave up 0 bases; unmatched junction bases: 10. The germline CDR1 and CDR2 sequences are MNHEY and SMNVEV (reference sequence). This CDR3 comprises 17 residues. The CDR3 loop reads CASSGAGQQYSNQPQHF. CDR3 nucleotides: TGTGCCAGCAGTGGCGCGGGACAGCAGTATAGCAATCAGCCCCAGCATTTT.

This clone was counted a single time. The rearrangement joins TRBV9 to TRBJ2-5; 7 bases line up with TRBD1. Matching the DNA end better, TRBJ2-7 makes the J call doubtful. The CDR3 length is 15 residues. The V gene's germline CDR1 is SGDLS and CDR2 YYNGEE. In DNA form, the CDR3 reads TGTGCCAGCAGCGTAGGACAGGGCATTTCCTACGAGCAGTACTTC. Amino acids: CASSVGQGISYEQYF.

V and J are TRBV2 and TRBJ2-2, with D maybe TRBD2 (5 bases). The CDR3 is 13 amino acids. CDR1 and CDR2 (germline): SNHLY, FYNNEI. Between the trimmed V and J ends, which lost 6 bases and 4 bases, there was a span of 9 bases. This CDR3 reads CASRSSGTGELFF. The CDR3 DNA reads as TGTGCCAGCAGATCCAGCGGCACCGGGGAGCTGTTTTTT.

CDR3 in amino acids: CASSQVYIDREQFF. DNA of the CDR3: TGTGCCAGCAGCCAAGTTTATATCGACAGAGAGCAGTTCTTC. The V and J genes are TRBV4-2 and TRBJ2-1, with a weak D call TRBD1 (5 bases). CDR3 length: 14 residues. The germline gives CDR1 LGHNA, CDR2 YNFKEQ. Trimming pared 1 base from V and 10 bases from J, leaving 14 bases between.

The genes are TRBV19 and TRBJ1-1, with D unresolved. Germline V gene data show CDR1 as LNHDA and CDR2 as SQIVND (reference sequence). CDR3 length: 15 residues. V was trimmed by 4 bases and J by 0 bases, leaving 12 bases between them. CDR3 loop: CASSTQHRMNTEAFF. In DNA, the CDR3 is TGTGCCAGTAGTACCCAACATCGCATGAACACTGAAGCTTTCTTT.

The CDR3 loop is CASSESSRNVNYGYTF. CDR3 bases: TGTGCCAGCAGCGAGTCGAGTAGAAACGTCAACTATGGCTACACCTTC. V usage is TRBV7-2 and J usage is TRBJ1-2; D is ambiguous. The CDR3 totals 16 residues. The ends were cut back, 5 bases at V and 2 bases at J, with 18 bases in the middle. The germline V gene has CDR1 SGHTA and CDR2 FQGNSA.